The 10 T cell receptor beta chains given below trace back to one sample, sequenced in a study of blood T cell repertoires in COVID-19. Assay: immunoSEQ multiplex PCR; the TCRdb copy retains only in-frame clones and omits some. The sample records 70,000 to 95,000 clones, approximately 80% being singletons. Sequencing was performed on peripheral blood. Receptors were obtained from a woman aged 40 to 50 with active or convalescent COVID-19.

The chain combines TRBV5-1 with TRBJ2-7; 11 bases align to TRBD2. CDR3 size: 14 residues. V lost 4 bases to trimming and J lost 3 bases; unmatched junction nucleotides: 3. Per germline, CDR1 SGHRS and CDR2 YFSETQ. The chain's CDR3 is CASSPGTSGYEQYF. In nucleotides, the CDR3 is TGCGCCAGCAGCCCCGGGACTAGCGGCTACGAGCAGTACTTC.

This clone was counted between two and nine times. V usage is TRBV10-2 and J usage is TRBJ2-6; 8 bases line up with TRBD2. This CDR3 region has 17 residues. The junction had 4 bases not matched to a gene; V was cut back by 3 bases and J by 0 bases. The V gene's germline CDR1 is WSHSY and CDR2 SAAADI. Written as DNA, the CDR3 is TGCGCCAGCAGTGAACAAGCGGGAGCCTCTGGGGCCAACGTCCTGACTTTC. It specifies CASSEQAGASGANVLTF.

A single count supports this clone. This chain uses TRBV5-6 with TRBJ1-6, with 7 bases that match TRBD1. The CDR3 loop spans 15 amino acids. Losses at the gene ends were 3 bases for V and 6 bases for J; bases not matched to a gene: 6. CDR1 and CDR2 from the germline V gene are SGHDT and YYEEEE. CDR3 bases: TGTGCCAGCAGCTCTACAGGGGTCACTAATTCACCCCTCCACTTT. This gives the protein CASSSTGVTNSPLHF.

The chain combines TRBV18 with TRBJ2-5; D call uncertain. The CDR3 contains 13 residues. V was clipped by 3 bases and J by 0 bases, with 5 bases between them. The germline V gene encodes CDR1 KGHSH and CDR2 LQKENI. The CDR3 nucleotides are TGTGCCAGCTCACCCTTGTACCAAGAGACCCAGTACTTC. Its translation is CASSPLYQETQYF.

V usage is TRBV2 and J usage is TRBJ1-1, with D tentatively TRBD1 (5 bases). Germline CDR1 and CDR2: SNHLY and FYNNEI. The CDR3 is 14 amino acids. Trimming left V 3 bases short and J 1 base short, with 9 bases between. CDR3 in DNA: TGTGCCAGCAGTGAGTTAGGACAGAACACTGAAGCTTTCTTT. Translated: CASSELGQNTEAFF.

The CDR3 loop reads CASSPLRQGQAKAFGTDTQYF. The CDR3 coding sequence is TGTGCCAGCTCACCACTCCGACAGGGACAAGCAAAAGCATTCGGTACAGATACGCAGTATTTT. V is TRBV18 and J is TRBJ2-3, with TRBD1 identical over 7 bases. Trimming at V came to 1 base and at J to 3 bases, leaving 22 bases not matched to a gene. From germline, CDR1 is KGHSH and CDR2 LQKENI. This CDR3 has 21 amino acids. The full variable domain, its missing parts supplied by reference TRBV18 and TRBJ2-3, is NAGVMQNPRHLVRRRGQEARLRCSPMKGHSHVYWYRQLPEEGLKFMVYLQKENIIDESGMPKERFSAEFPKEGPSILRIQQVVRGDSAAYFCASSPLRQGQAKAFGTDTQYFGPGTRLTVL.

The CDR3 coding sequence is TGTGCCAGCAGCTCTCGGGACAGCGTACAAGAGACCCAGTACTTC. Protein sequence: CASSSRDSVQETQYF. J is TRBJ2-5 and V is TRBV7-9; TRBD1 aligns across 7 bases. After removal of 4 bases from V and 2 bases from J, the junction contained 7 bases not matched to a gene. The CDR3 covers 15 residues. Germline-derived CDR1 and CDR2 are SEHNR and FQNEAQ (reference sequence). Filled out from reference TRBV7-9 and TRBJ2-5, the complete variable domain reads DTGVSQNPRHKITKRGQNVTFRCDPISEHNRLYWYRQTLGQGPEFLTYFQNEAQLEKSRLLSDRFSAERPKGSFSTLEIQRTEQGDSAMYLCASSSRDSVQETQYFGPGTRLLVL.

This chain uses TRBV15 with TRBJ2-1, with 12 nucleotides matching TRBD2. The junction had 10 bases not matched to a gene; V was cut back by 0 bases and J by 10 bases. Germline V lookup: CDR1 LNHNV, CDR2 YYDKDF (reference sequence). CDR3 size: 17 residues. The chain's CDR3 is CATSRDTTSGSSLEQFF. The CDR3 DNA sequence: TGTGCCACCAGCAGAGATACGACTAGCGGGAGTTCCCTGGAGCAGTTCTTC. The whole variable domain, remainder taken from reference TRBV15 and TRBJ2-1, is DAMVIQNPRYQVTQFGKPVTLSCSQTLNHNVMYWYQQKSSQAPKLLFHYYDKDFNNEADTPDNFQSRRPNTSFCFLDIRSPGLGDTAMYLCATSRDTTSGSSLEQFFGPGTRLTVL.

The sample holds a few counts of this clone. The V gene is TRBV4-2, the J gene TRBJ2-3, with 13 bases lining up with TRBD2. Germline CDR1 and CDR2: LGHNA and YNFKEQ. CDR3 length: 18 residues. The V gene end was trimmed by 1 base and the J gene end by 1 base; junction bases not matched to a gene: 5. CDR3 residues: CASSQGGTSGMGTDTQYF. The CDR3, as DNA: TGTGCCAGCAGCCAAGGAGGGACTAGCGGGATGGGCACAGATACGCAGTATTTT.

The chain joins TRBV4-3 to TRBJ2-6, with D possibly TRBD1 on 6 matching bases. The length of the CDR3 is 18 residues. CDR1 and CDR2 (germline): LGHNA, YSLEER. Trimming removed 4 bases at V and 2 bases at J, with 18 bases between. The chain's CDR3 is CASSLAPGHQAGANVLTF. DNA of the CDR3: TGCGCCAGCAGCCTGGCCCCGGGACACCAAGCTGGGGCCAACGTCCTGACTTTC.